This T cell receptor (beta chain) was recovered during a study of blood T cell repertoires in COVID-19. For the study at large: The United States, Italy and Spain provided the acute and convalescent COVID-19 samples. Sources were T cells, B-cell-depleted T cells, or PBMCs; the material itself was cDNA or gDNA.

Trimming took off 6 bases at V and 2 bases at J, with 8 bases between the two ends. The V gene's germline CDR1 is SQVTM and CDR2 ANQGSEA. The CDR3 extends over 11 amino acids. Seattle's enrolled individuals joined amid active infection and were then monitored longitudinally. Study processing details: Amplification of reference gene primers provided the estimated nucleated cell counts. Assay: immunoSEQ multiplex PCR; the TCRdb copy retains only in-frame clones and omits some. That table gives V, J and clone size, and the DNA gave D and trimming. The table shows approximately 480,000 clones, with approximately 92% occurring only once.

Sample: peripheral blood. This clonotype was obtained from a man aged 18-30 years with COVID-19, enrolled during active disease. The V gene is TRBV29-1, the J gene TRBJ2-7, with a weak D call TRBD1 (5 bases). CDR3 protein: CSVVTAYEQYF. Written as DNA, the CDR3 is TGCAGCGTCGTGACAGCCTACGAGCAGTACTTC.